This T cell receptor (beta chain) emerged from a study of cytomegalovirus exposure and HLA in healthy donors. Whole-study results and caveats: The authors enumerated over 150 TCR beta chains as linked to cytomegalovirus. In a later analysis, HLA-C alleles had the fewest associated TCRs, DRB1 alleles the most. Sequencing likely caused a cluster of highly shared sequence variants.

The primer mix had 60 Vbeta and 13 Jbeta primers. Method: immunoSEQ multiplex PCR; TCRdb's copy keeps in-frame clones and lacks some. The data show about 130,000 clones, roughly 74% seen once. The CDR3 totals 14 residues. Trimming removed 4 bases at V and 6 bases at J, with 15 bases between. Regarding this clone: No antigen is known for it.

This sequence was found in a woman in her fifties or sixties in good health and CMV-seropositive. Input material: PBMCs. This chain uses TRBV23-1 with TRBJ2-5; weak D call: TRBD1 (6 bases). TRBV23-1 is annotated as an ORF whose role is uncertain. The CDR3 region has the DNA TGCGCCAGCAGTCCCCGTTGGACAGAGAAGACCCAGTACTTC. Protein product: CASSPRWTEKTQYF.